This TCR beta chain was captured by sequencing in a study of identical twins. TCRdb independently ran MiXCR on the 5' RACE reads; one entry per CDR3 protein. The sample includes 450,000 or so distinct CDR3 sequences, 20% to 25% seen only once; the top ten take over 2.5%. CDR1 is LGHNT and CDR2 is FRNRAP in the germline V gene. This CDR3 spans 14 amino acids. The V and J ends lost 3 bases and 5 bases respectively, with 13 bases between them. This sample also appeared in a second study, on T cells expressing NK-cell markers. That work contributes: HCMV serostatus: most of the eight sequenced donors positive, one negative. Of CD8+ T cells, about 1.0-8% belonged to dominant NKG2C+ clonotypes in several donors.

This receptor was identified in a woman in her late teens or twenties in good health. The source material was CD4+ T cells sorted from blood. The chain joins TRBV12-5 to TRBJ1-1; D not certain. The CDR3 nucleotides read TGTGCTAGTGGTTTTATCGGCACTTCAACTGAAGCTTTCTTT. This encodes CASGFIGTSTEAFF. Full variable domain (remainder filled in from reference TRBV12-5 and TRBJ1-1): DARVTQTPRHKVTEMGQEVTMRCQPILGHNTVFWYRQTMMQGLELLAYFRNRAPLDDSGMPKDRFSAEMPDATLATLKIQPSEPRDSAVYFCASGFIGTSTEAFFGQGTRLTVV.